What follows is one TCR beta chain and its context. Clinical Activity Scores of at least 3, NOSPECS grades of at least 4 and durations under 3 months characterized ophthalmopathy patients. The TCR beta CDR3 regions underwent amplification using RNA transcripts as the source. The HTBI primer set served for first-round RT-PCR of the TCR CDR3. TCRdb independently ran MiXCR on the multiplex PCR reads; one entry per CDR3 protein. The sample has 200,000 to 250,000 distinct CDR3 sequences, approximately 25% seen once; the top ten hold about a third. This entry belongs to a study of T cells in Graves' hyperthyroidism and ophthalmopathy. The germline CDR1 and CDR2 sequences are SQVTM and ANQGSEA. The CDR3 sequence is 14 residues long. J lost 7 bases, V lost 6 bases, and 9 bases had no gene match.

Source material: blood. This chain links TRBV29-1 with TRBJ2-2; 9 positions match TRBD1. The receptor comes from a woman aged 40-49 years with Graves' ophthalmopathy. CDR3 region: CSVEGTGKGGELFF. For the CDR3, the DNA is TGCAGCGTGGAGGGGACAGGGAAAGGCGGGGAGCTGTTTTTT.